The text below deals with one T cell receptor (beta chain). Its recognized antigen is unknown. No clone much larger than this one lies a single base away; base qualities are absent. Read against the paper, the sample's time point label means: pretreatment peripheral blood. The cohort comprised nearly 30 patients with locally advanced or metastatic urothelial carcinoma treated at Memorial Sloan Kettering on a trial protocol. Peripheral blood mononuclear cells were collected pretreatment and during treatment, with between 1 and 8 total time points obtained per patient. The Qiagen DNeasy Blood extraction kit was used to purify genomic DNA from total PBMCs and from tumor samples. PBMCs were collected pretreatment and during treatment, and were isolated and stored as previously described. The source of the sample is a study of PD-L1 blockade in urothelial cancer (dated by TCRdb to about 2017). A note on the overall study: Therapy was started at some point between 2012 and 2014 for all patients, and atezolizumab 1,200 mg was administered intravenously every 3 weeks. About 90% of the roughly 29 patients were identified as males with urothelial cancer of bladder origin, and a prior smoking history was reported by 18 of 29 patients. Patients had an ECOG performance status of 0 or 1 and had received between 0 and 3 prior chemotherapy regimens. Blood samples were analyzed 3 weeks after the start of treatment (second dose) and 6 weeks after the start of treatment. Blood samples gave median yields of approximately 130,000 T cells and tens of thousands of unique TCRs, along with a median clonality of 0.080. Somatic, immune and clinical correlates of response to PD-L1 blockade with atezolizumab in urothelial cancer were the focus of an exploratory multi-omic analysis. Pretreatment tumor samples, along with matched peripheral blood serially collected before and after atezolizumab treatment, were subjected to TCR sequencing. Progression-free survival longer than 6 months counted as durable clinical benefit, and TCR features were additionally tested against both progression-free and overall survival. In the same patients, whole exome sequencing and RNA sequencing of pretreatment tumors were performed in addition to TCR sequencing. About 10 patients achieved durable clinical benefit and some 21 did not. Over 28 patients had pretreatment blood TCR-seq, approximately 24 had at least one posttreatment blood collection, and approximately 24 had tumor TCR-seq. Overall study outcomes, separate from this receptor: Because of the small sample size (n = 29) and the many exploratory analyses performed, the results are intended to be regarded as hypothesis-generating. Improved progression-free and overall survival was found to be associated with pretreatment peripheral blood TCR clonality below the median. Patients with durable benefit showed greater expansion of tumor-associated TCR clones in peripheral blood 3 weeks after starting treatment (n of about 20, p = 0.022).

Including the terminal cysteine and phenylalanine, the CDR3 comprises 15 residues. Just CDR3 DNA is preserved here, 45 bases in frame from base 1. CDR1 and CDR2 were assigned from the germline V gene as MNHNS and SASEGT. V is pared back by 8 bases and J by 2 bases, with 19 bases lying between the germline termini. Synthetic TCR analog templates were spiked into each PCR to estimate absolute template abundance from read counts. The immunoSEQ assay used bias-controlled V and J gene primers to amplify TCRbeta CDR3 regions from genomic DNA. Sequencing of rearranged TCRbeta segments was performed at approximately 20X coverage. The original pipeline was this. Clustering was used to correct sequencing errors, and CDR3s were annotated against IMGT so that V, D and J genes could be assigned. Out-of-frame and stop-codon sequences were excluded, and only productive TCRbeta rearrangements were used in downstream analyses. Clonality was computed as one minus Shannon entropy normalized by the log of the number of unique productive sequences. Fisher's exact test with Benjamini-Hochberg correction, at a threshold of adjusted p below 0.01, was used to find clones that differed between time points or between blood and tumor. This immuneACCESS table, as held by TCRdb, lists in-frame sequences with V and J called but not all clones. Of the missing ones, under half trace to an unresolved V gene in checked studies; the others have no known cause. That table furnishes V, J and clone size, whereas the DNA furnished D and trimming. For this sample there are 70,000 to 90,000 clones; 85% appear just once. Approximately 15% of the sample is in the top ten clones.

This sample comprised PBMCs, obtained around atezolizumab (anti-PD-L1) treatment. The receptor was isolated from a man in his sixties with urothelial cancer. The sequence is built from TRBV6-1 and TRBJ2-7, with TRBD1 perhaps the D gene, on 7 matching bases. The bases read TGTGCCAGCTTCTGGGGGGACAGAGACCCCTACGAGCAGTACTTC. This gives the protein CASFWGDRDPYEQYF.